The 18 T cell receptor beta chains reported below all come from one sample, sequenced in a study of blood T cell repertoires in COVID-19. The repertoire was sequenced with immunoSEQ multiplex PCR; TCRdb's copy has only in-frame clones and lacks some. The sample includes 130,000 to 150,000 clones, 88% of them seen just once. The specimen sequenced was peripheral blood. The receptors derive from a man in his 70s with acute or convalescent COVID-19.

The chain carries TRBV6-6 and TRBJ1-2; 8 nucleotides align to TRBD1. The CDR3 sequence is 16 residues long. The ends lost 6 bases at V and 0 bases at J; junction bases unmatched: 9. The germline V gene has CDR1 MNHNY and CDR2 SVGAGI (reference sequence). CDR3 nucleotide sequence: TGTGCCAGCAGCGCCCTAACGGGACAGGCTAACTATGGCTACACCTTC. Translating it yields CASSALTGQANYGYTF.

This clone was observed a single time. The chain is built from TRBV19 and TRBJ2-7; weak D call: TRBD2 (6 bases). V shed 4 bases and J shed 0 bases, with 13 bases lying between them. The CDR3 totals 15 residues. The germline gives CDR1 LNHDA, CDR2 SQIVND (reference sequence). DNA for the CDR3: TGTGCCAGTAGTACTGGAGGGGTAGGCTCCTACGAGCAGTACTTC. Its translation: CASSTGGVGSYEQYF.

The chain employs TRBV11-2 and TRBJ2-7, with TRBD2 matching 13 bases. With V trimmed by 4 bases and J by 1 base, 1 base remained unmatched. The CDR3 covers 15 residues. Looked up from germline, CDR1 is SGHAT and CDR2 is FQNNGV. CDR3 in DNA: TGTGCCAGCAGCTCGGGACTAGCGGGGTCCTACGAGCAGTACTTC. Translation: CASSSGLAGSYEQYF.

The chain joins TRBV5-1 to TRBJ2-1; TRBD1 matches at 12 bases. The ends lost 4 bases at V and 9 bases at J; junction bases unmatched: 5. The V gene's germline CDR1 is SGHRS and CDR2 YFSETQ. This CDR3 comprises 14 residues. CDR3 coding DNA: TGCGCCAGCAGCCCGGGACAGGGGGCCAGTGAGCAGTTCTTC. Amino acid sequence: CASSPGQGASEQFF.

The chain has TRBV19 and TRBJ1-3; the D is unclear. Germline V gene sequence: CDR1 LNHDA, CDR2 SQIVND (reference sequence). This CDR3 is built from 14 residues. With 6 bases removed from V and 4 bases from J, the gap between germline ends came to 13 bases. As DNA, the CDR3 is TGTGCCAGTAGCGCCGGGGATCTGGGAAACACCATATATTTT. Translated: CASSAGDLGNTIYF.

The chain is built from TRBV4-1 and TRBJ2-7; D unresolved. V lost 0 bases and J 6 bases, leaving 15 bases between the germline ends. This CDR3 contains 15 residues. Germline assignment: CDR1 MGHRA and CDR2 YSYEKL. The CDR3 sequence is CASSQEVIARREQYF. CDR3 sequence (DNA): TGCGCCAGCAGCCAAGAGGTCATAGCACGGCGCGAGCAGTACTTC.

The rearrangement links TRBV7-6 to TRBJ2-5; the match to TRBD1 covers 7 bases. Germline V gives CDR1 SGHVS, CDR2 FNYEAQ. This CDR3 region has 14 residues. Trimming removed 4 bases from V and 1 base from J; junction bases left unmatched: 3. CDR3 coding DNA: TGTGCCAGCAGCTATGGGACAGTCCAAGAGACCCAGTACTTC. Translation gives CASSYGTVQETQYF. Using reference TRBV7-6 and TRBJ2-5 for the parts outside the CDR3, the full variable domain is GAGVSQSPRYKVTKRGQDVALRCDPISGHVSLYWYRQALGQGPEFLTYFNYEAQQDKSGLPNDRFSAERPEGSISTLTIQRTEQRDSAMYRCASSYGTVQETQYFGPGTRLLVL.

The CDR3 region has the DNA TGTGCCAGCAGCTTACCAGGGTCCATGGAGACCCAGTACTTC. Residues: CASSLPGSMETQYF. The chain recombines TRBV11-2 with TRBJ2-5, with a possible D match to TRBD1 (5 bases). The CDR3 runs 14 residues. The ends were cut back, 2 bases at V and 5 bases at J, with 12 bases in the middle. Germline CDR1 and CDR2: SGHAT and FQNNGV.

This clone showed up just a few times. V and J are TRBV11-3 and TRBJ2-2, with D perhaps matching TRBD1 (5 bases). V lost 1 base, J lost 2 bases, and 8 bases lay in between. This CDR3 has 15 amino acids. Germline loops: CDR1 SGHNT, CDR2 YENEEA. The CDR3, as DNA: TGTGCCAGCAGCTTAGGTGGGGCTAACACCGGGGAGCTGTTTTTT. The encoded protein is CASSLGGANTGELFF.

This clone was recorded once. This rearrangement joins TRBV5-4 to TRBJ2-5; TRBD2 agrees at 11 bases. Germline V lookup: CDR1 SGHNT, CDR2 YYREEE (reference sequence). The CDR3 totals 15 residues. The V gene end was trimmed by 4 bases and the J gene end by 5 bases; junction bases not matched to a gene: 7. The CDR3: CASSIAGGRRETQYF. The CDR3, as DNA: TGTGCCAGCAGCATAGCGGGAGGGCGGAGGGAGACCCAGTACTTC.

This rearrangement joins TRBV6-5 to TRBJ1-2; TRBD1 aligns across 8 bases. J lost 4 bases, V lost 5 bases, and 3 bases had no gene match. The CDR3 is 13 amino acids. Germline CDR1 reads MNHEY; CDR2 reads SVGAGI. The CDR3 reads CASSTGTGYGYTF. As DNA, the CDR3 is TGTGCCAGCAGTACCGGGACAGGCTATGGCTACACCTTC.

The gene calls are TRBV6-5 and TRBJ1-2; 9 bases align to TRBD1. The CDR3 has 15 amino acids. J lost 10 bases, V lost 3 bases, and 12 bases had no gene match. Germline V CDR1 and CDR2: MNHEY, SVGAGI. The CDR3 nucleotides read TGTGCCAGCAGTTATCCGGGACAGGGAATAGCAGTCTACACCTTC. Its protein is CASSYPGQGIAVYTF.

The rearrangement uses TRBV25-1 and TRBJ1-5, with a weak D call TRBD1 (6 bases). The CDR3 extends over 15 amino acids. With 3 bases removed from V and 0 bases from J, the gap between germline ends came to 9 bases. The V gene's germline CDR1 is MGHDK and CDR2 SYGVNS. Here the CDR3 DNA reads TGTGCCAGCAGTGAGGGGACACATAGCAATCAGCCCCAGCATTTT. Its protein is CASSEGTHSNQPQHF.

This rearrangement joins TRBV4-1 to TRBJ2-3, with 8 bases aligning to TRBD1. The CDR3 has 13 amino acids. The V and J ends lost 4 bases and 6 bases, in that order; junction bases with no gene match: 3. Germline V gene lookup returns CDR1 MGHRA and CDR2 YSYEKL. For the CDR3, the DNA is TGCGCCAGCAGCCGAGGACAGGGCGATACGCAGTATTTT. Translating gives CASSRGQGDTQYF.

The CDR3 protein is CASSPELGGVSPLHF. The CDR3 DNA is TGTGCCAGCAGCCCCGAGCTGGGGGGAGTTTCACCCCTCCACTTT. This chain uses TRBV7-6 with TRBJ1-6; D is perhaps TRBD1 (5 bases). The CDR3 spans 15 residues. Trimming took 5 bases from V and 9 from J, leaving 17 bases between them. Germline V gene sequence: CDR1 SGHVS, CDR2 FNYEAQ.

The rearrangement joins TRBV5-1 to TRBJ1-4; tentatively, D is TRBD1 (6 bases). The CDR3 consists of 14 residues. Germline V lookup: CDR1 SGHRS, CDR2 YFSETQ. The germline V and J ends were trimmed by 7 bases and 0 bases, with 10 bases remaining between them. CDR3 region: CASGQGTTNEKLFF. CDR3 sequence (DNA): TGCGCCAGCGGGCAGGGGACAACTAATGAAAAACTGTTTTTT.

The V call is TRBV6-5, the J call TRBJ1-3; D unresolved. V was clipped by 2 bases and J by 2 bases, with 13 bases between them. The CDR3 runs 16 residues. Germline V gene data show CDR1 as MNHEY and CDR2 as SVGAGI. The CDR3 bases are TGTGCCAGCAGTTACGAGGCGCATACCACTGGAAACACCATATATTTT. This gives the protein CASSYEAHTTGNTIYF.

The chain combines TRBV6-1 with TRBJ1-5; D is ambiguous. The CDR3 contains 14 residues. CDR1 is MNHNS and CDR2 is SASEGT in the germline V gene. V lost 0 bases, J lost 4 bases, and 7 bases lay in between. The chain's CDR3 is CASSEAWENQPQHF. The CDR3 nucleotides read TGTGCCAGCAGTGAAGCGTGGGAGAATCAGCCCCAGCATTTT.